This T cell receptor beta chain comes out of a study of blood T cell repertoires in COVID-19. Deletions cut 6 bases from V and 1 base from J, with 7 bases between. The CDR3 contains 13 residues. The germline V gene has CDR1 LNHDA and CDR2 SQIVND (reference sequence). Some clones are missing from TCRdb's copy, which holds only in-frame ones; the method was immunoSEQ multiplex PCR. The sample holds approximately 260,000 clones; around 84% are singletons and the top ten take approximately 4%. This clone was observed a few times. This sequence was found in a young man with acute COVID-19. The sample comprised PBMCs or T cells enriched from blood (not recorded which). The chain carries TRBV19 and TRBJ1-5; D may be TRBD1 (5 bases). CDR3 bases: TGTGCCAGTAGCTACAGGAGCAATCAGCCCCAGCATTTT. Protein product: CASSYRSNQPQHF.